This entry is about one T cell receptor beta chain. Between the trimmed V and J ends, which lost 0 bases and 6 bases, there was a span of 8 bases. The CDR3 is 13 residues long. The germline V gene has CDR1 SQVTM and CDR2 ANQGSEA. These data are taken from a study of identical twins. TCRdb re-derived calls from the 5' RACE reads in MiXCR, one entry per CDR3 protein. The sample records hundreds of thousands of distinct CDR3 sequences, just over 7% being singletons. These data were also reused for a study on yellow fever vaccine responses in identical twins.

Sequencing was performed on PBMCs. This sequence originates from a woman in her late teens or twenties in good health. This chain links TRBV29-1 with TRBJ1-4, with D perhaps matching TRBD1 (6 bases). CDR3 DNA: TGCAGCGTTGAAGACAGGGGTGATGAAAAACTGTTTTTT. It is translated as CSVEDRGDEKLFF.